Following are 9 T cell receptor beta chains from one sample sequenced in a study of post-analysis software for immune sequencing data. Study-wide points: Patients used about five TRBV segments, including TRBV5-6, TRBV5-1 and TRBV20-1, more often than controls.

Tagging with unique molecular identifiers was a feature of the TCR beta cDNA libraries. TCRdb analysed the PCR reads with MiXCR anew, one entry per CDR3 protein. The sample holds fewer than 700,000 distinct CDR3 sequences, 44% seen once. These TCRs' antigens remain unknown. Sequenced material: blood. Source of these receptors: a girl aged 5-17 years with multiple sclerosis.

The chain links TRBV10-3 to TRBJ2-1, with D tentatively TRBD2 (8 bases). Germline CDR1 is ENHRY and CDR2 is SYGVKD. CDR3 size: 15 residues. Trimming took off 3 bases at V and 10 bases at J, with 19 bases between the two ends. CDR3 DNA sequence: TGTGCCATCAGTGAAGCGGGAGAGGGGGCCCGGGAGCAGTTCTTC. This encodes CAISEAGEGAREQFF.

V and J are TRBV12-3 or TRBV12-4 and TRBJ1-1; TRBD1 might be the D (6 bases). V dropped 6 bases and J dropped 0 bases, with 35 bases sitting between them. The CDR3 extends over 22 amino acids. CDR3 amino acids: CASRRTIPPFLVPAGVNTEAFF. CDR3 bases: TGTGCCAGCAGACGTACAATTCCCCCGTTTTTAGTCCCGGCAGGGGTGAACACTGAAGCTTTCTTT.

Written as DNA, the CDR3 is TGTGCCAGCAGTCCGGGTCGGTCTTATGGCTACACCTTC. This codes for CASSPGRSYGYTF. The genes are TRBV12-3 or TRBV12-4 and TRBJ1-2; D unclear. V gave up 5 bases and J gave up 5 bases, with 12 bases separating them. This CDR3 is 13 amino acids long.

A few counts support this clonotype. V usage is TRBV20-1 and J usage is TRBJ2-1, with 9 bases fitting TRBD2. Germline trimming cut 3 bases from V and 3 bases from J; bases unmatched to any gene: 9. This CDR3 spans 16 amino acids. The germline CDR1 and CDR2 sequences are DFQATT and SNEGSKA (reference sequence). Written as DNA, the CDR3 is TGCAGTGCTAGCAAAGGCGCTAGCGGGAACTACAATGAGCAGTTCTTC. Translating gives CSASKGASGNYNEQFF.

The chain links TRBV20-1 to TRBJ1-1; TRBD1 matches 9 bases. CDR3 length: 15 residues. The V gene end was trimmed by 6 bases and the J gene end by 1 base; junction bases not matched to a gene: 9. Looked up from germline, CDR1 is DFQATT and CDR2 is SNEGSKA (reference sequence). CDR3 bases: TGCAGTGCCCGGGACAGGGCGACCTCGAACACTGAAGCTTTCTTT. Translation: CSARDRATSNTEAFF.

In DNA form, the CDR3 reads TGTGCCATCCGAAGGAGGGAGGGACCCAGTGAGCAGTTCTTC. Translating gives CAIRRREGPSEQFF. The J gene is TRBJ2-1, the V gene TRBV10-3; 7 bases agree with TRBD2. The CDR3 runs 14 residues. V lost 8 bases to trimming and J lost 9 bases; unmatched junction nucleotides: 13. Germline CDR1 is ENHRY and CDR2 is SYGVKD.

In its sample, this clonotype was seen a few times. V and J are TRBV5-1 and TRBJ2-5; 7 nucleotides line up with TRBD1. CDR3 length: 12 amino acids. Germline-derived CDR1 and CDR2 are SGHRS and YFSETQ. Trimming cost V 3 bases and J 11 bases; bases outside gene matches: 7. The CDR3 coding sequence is TGCGCCAGCAGCTCGACAGGGAAGGTGCAGTACTTC. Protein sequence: CASSSTGKVQYF.

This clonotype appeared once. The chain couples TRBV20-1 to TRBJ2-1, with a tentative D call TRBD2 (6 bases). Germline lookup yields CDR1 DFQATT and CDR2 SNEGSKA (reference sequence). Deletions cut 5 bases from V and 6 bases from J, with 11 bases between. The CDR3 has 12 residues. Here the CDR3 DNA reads TGCAGTGCTTGGGGTAGCGGCAATGAGCAGTTCTTC. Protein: CSAWGSGNEQFF.

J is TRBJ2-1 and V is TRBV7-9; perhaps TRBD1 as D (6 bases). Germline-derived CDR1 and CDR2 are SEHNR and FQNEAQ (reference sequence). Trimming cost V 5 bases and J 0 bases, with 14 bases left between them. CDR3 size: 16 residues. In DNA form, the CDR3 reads TGTGCCAGCAGCGCCCCCAGGGGAAGCTCCTACAATGAGCAGTTCTTC. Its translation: CASSAPRGSSYNEQFF.